Following are 10 T cell receptor beta chains from one sample sequenced in a study of T cells in Graves' hyperthyroidism and ophthalmopathy. Amplified TCR beta CDR3 regions derived from RNA transcripts. During a first-round RT-PCR of the TCR CDR3, the HTBI primer set was used. TCRdb independently ran MiXCR on the multiplex PCR reads; one entry per CDR3 protein. This sample has about 580,000 distinct CDR3 sequences, with 40% to 55% found just once. Input material: peripheral blood or thyroid tissue (not recorded which). The receptors come from a woman aged 18-29 years with Graves' hyperthyroidism.

J is TRBJ2-5 and V is TRBV12-3 or TRBV12-4, with D maybe TRBD1 (5 bases). The CDR3 has 15 amino acids. Deletions cut 0 bases from V and 9 bases from J, with 17 bases between. The CDR3 DNA follows: TGTGCCAGCAGTTTAGCGCTCACGGACAATCAGCCCCAGTACTTC. As protein: CASSLALTDNQPQYF.

CDR3 protein: CASSQDLGDGYTF. The DNA of the CDR3 is TGTGCCAGCAGCCAAGATTTGGGGGATGGCTACACCTTC. V gene TRBV7-2 combines with J gene TRBJ1-2, with a possible D match to TRBD1 (5 bases). The V and J ends lost 5 bases and 6 bases respectively, with 13 bases between them. There are 13 residues in the CDR3. CDR1 and CDR2 (germline): SGHTA, FQGNSA. Using reference TRBV7-2 and TRBJ1-2 for the parts outside the CDR3, the full variable domain is GAGVSQSPSNKVTEKGKDVELRCDPISGHTALYWYRQSLGQGLEFLIYFQGNSAPDKSGLPSDRFSAERTGGSVSTLTIQRTQQEDSAVYLCASSQDLGDGYTFGSGTRLTVV.

The chain has TRBV29-1 and TRBJ2-7; TRBD2 matches 12 bases. The CDR3 runs 13 residues. Trimming at V came to 8 bases and at J to 5 bases, leaving 7 bases not matched to a gene. CDR1 SQVTM and CDR2 ANQGSEA come from the germline V gene. The CDR3 is CSPGTSGLNEQYF. CDR3 DNA: TGCAGCCCAGGGACTAGCGGGCTAAACGAGCAGTACTTC.

This clonotype was detected ten times or more. This chain links TRBV3-1 with TRBJ2-2, with 7 bases matching TRBD2. J lost 3 bases, V lost 6 bases, and 7 bases had no gene match. This CDR3 contains 15 residues. The V gene's germline CDR1 is LGHDT and CDR2 YNNKEL (reference sequence). The DNA for the CDR3 is TGTGCCAGCAGACGGGGACTAACCCACACCGGGGAGCTGTTTTTT. Protein: CASRRGLTHTGELFF.

V and J are TRBV2 and TRBJ2-1; the match to TRBD2 covers 8 bases. The junction had 9 bases not matched to a gene; V was cut back by 2 bases and J by 3 bases. Germline V lookup: CDR1 SNHLY, CDR2 FYNNEI. The CDR3 extends over 17 amino acids. For the CDR3, the DNA is TGTGCCAGCAGTGAATGGGGGCGGGAGGAGGTCTACAATGAGCAGTTCTTC. Amino acid sequence: CASSEWGREEVYNEQFF.

In this sample, this clonotype turned up many times. The chain couples TRBV7-9 to TRBJ1-1; 9 nucleotides agree with TRBD1. V lost 6 bases and J lost 1; bases outside the gene matches: 18. The CDR3 totals 19 residues. The germline V gene has CDR1 SEHNR and CDR2 FQNEAQ (reference sequence). CDR3 amino acids: CASSPAGTGKGPENTEAFF. CDR3 in DNA: TGTGCCAGCAGTCCCGCAGGGACAGGGAAAGGTCCAGAGAACACTGAAGCTTTCTTT. Variable domain in full (rest from reference TRBV7-9 and TRBJ1-1): DTGVSQNPRHKITKRGQNVTFRCDPISEHNRLYWYRQTLGQGPEFLTYFQNEAQLEKSRLLSDRFSAERPKGSFSTLEIQRTEQGDSAMYLCASSPAGTGKGPENTEAFFGQGTRLTVV.

This clonotype was seen many times. V gene TRBV11-1 combines with J gene TRBJ1-1; D not resolved. Germline loops: CDR1 SGHAT, CDR2 FQDESV (reference sequence). Trimming cost V 7 bases and J 0 bases, with 12 bases left between them. This CDR3 has 14 residues. The CDR3 here is CASTFDILNTEAFF. CDR3 nucleotide sequence: TGTGCCAGCACCTTCGACATCCTGAACACTGAAGCTTTCTTT.

This rearrangement joins TRBV19 to TRBJ2-7, with D tentatively TRBD1 (6 bases). This CDR3 comprises 13 residues. Germline V lookup: CDR1 LNHDA, CDR2 SQIVND (reference sequence). The V gene lost 4 bases and the J gene lost 4 bases, with 11 bases spanning the gap. The CDR3 sequence: CASSKDSGYEQYF. The CDR3 region has the DNA TGTGCCAGTAGTAAGGACAGTGGATACGAGCAGTACTTC.

The J gene is TRBJ2-7, the V gene TRBV9; 10 bases are shared with TRBD2. With the DNA end fitting TRBJ2-1 better, the J assignment may be wrong. This CDR3 has 20 amino acids. The germline gives CDR1 SGDLS, CDR2 YYNGEE. The CDR3 coding sequence is TGTGCCAGCAGCGAGCCGGTGGGTCTAGCGGGAGCCCTTCGGGGAGACGAGCAGTTCTTC. Its translation: CASSEPVGLAGALRGDEQFF.

This clonotype came up many times. The rearrangement joins TRBV12-3 or TRBV12-4 to TRBJ1-5; D is unresolved. V was cut by 4 bases and J by 3 bases, with 13 bases left in between. The CDR3 totals 15 residues. The CDR3 nucleotides are TGTGCCAGCAGTTCGTTGGAGGTCCTCAATCAGCCCCAGCATTTT. Protein product: CASSSLEVLNQPQHF.